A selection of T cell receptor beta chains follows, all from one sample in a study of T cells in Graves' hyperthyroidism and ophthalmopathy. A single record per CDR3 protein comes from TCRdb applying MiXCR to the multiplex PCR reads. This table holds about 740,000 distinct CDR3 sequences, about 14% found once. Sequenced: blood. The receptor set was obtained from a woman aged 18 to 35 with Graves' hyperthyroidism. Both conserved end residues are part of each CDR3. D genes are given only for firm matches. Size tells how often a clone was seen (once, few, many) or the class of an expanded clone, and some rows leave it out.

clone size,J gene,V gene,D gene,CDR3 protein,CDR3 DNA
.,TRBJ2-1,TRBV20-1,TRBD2,CSATPISGGYNEQFF,TGCAGTGCTACCCCGATTAGCGGGGGATACAATGAGCAGTTCTTC
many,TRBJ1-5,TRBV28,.,CAISPRGNNQPQHF,TGTGCCATCTCACCCCGGGGGAACAATCAGCCCCAGCATTTT
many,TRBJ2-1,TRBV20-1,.,CSVSPVRNEQFF,TGCAGTGTATCGCCCGTACGTAATGAGCAGTTCTTC
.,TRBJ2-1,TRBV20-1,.,CSVKLQGSYNEQFF,TGCAGTGTTAAGCTCCAGGGCTCCTACAATGAGCAGTTCTTC
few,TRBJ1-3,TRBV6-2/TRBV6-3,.,CASRTSAGSGNTIYF,TGTGCCAGCCGAACGTCGGCGGGGAGCGGAAACACCATATATTTT
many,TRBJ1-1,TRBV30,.,CAWSVDNGNTEAFF,TGTGCCTGGAGTGTAGACAATGGGAACACTGAAGCTTTCTTT
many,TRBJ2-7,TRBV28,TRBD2,CASRTSGPSSYEQYF,TGTGCCAGCAGGACTAGCGGGCCGAGCTCCTACGAGCAGTACTTC
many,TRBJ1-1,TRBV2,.,CASRFRKNTEAFF,TGTGCCAGCAGGTTCAGGAAGAACACTGAAGCTTTCTTT
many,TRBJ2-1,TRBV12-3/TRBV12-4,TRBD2,CASSSRLAGGPGHNEQFF,TGTGCCAGCAGTTCGCGACTAGCGGGAGGGCCTGGTCACAATGAGCAGTTCTTC
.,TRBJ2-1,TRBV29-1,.,CSVDGQNLRRDEQFF,TGCAGCGTTGACGGACAGAACCTCCGAAGGGATGAGCAGTTCTTC
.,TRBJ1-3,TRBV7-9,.,CASSLKTAYGNTIYF,TGTGCCAGCAGCTTAAAAACGGCTTATGGAAACACCATATATTTT
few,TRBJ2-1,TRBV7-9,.,CASSPRVPGSNNEQFF,TGTGCCAGCAGCCCAAGAGTTCCGGGTTCAAACAATGAGCAGTTCTTC
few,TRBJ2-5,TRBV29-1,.,CSVAALETQYF,TGCAGCGTTGCGGCTCTGGAGACCCAGTACTTC